This T cell receptor (beta chain) stems from a study of OX40 agonist ivuxolimab in advanced cancers. Background on the study: As their treatment, patients were administered ivuxolimab, an agonistic anti-OX40 (CD134) antibody. Dose-escalation patients suffered from hepatocellular carcinoma, melanoma, renal cell or head and neck cancer.

This table comes from immunoSEQ multiplex PCR, and its TCRdb copy is limited to in-frame clones, with some not included. The table includes about 40,000 clones, around 88% detected once. Findings and caveats of the study: Both blood CD4+ and CD8+ T cells showed clonal growth by week 6 at 0.1 to 3.0 mg/kg.

For this clone: Its antigen is still unknown.

Trimming removed 0 bases from V and 4 bases from J, with 16 bases in between. The CDR3 has 16 residues. The germline V gene encodes CDR1 SGHKS and CDR2 YYEKEE (reference sequence). The receptor's source is an adult with an advanced solid tumor such as melanoma, head and neck, liver or kidney cancer. Sequenced here: CD4+ or CD8+ T cells sorted from blood, sampled in a trial of the OX40 agonist ivuxolimab. The rearrangement links TRBV5-5 to TRBJ1-2; D might be TRBD1 (6 bases). The CDR3 here is CASSLEGGRTVYGYTF. CDR3 nucleotide sequence: TGTGCCAGCAGCTTGGAAGGAGGGAGGACAGTCTATGGCTACACCTTC.